Listed here is a single T cell receptor beta chain. No cognate antigen has been identified for it. Per-base qualities were not stored, and no clone one base away is much larger. Library preparation used the immunoSEQ multiplex PCR assay. For the multiplex PCR, a mixture combining 60 forward primers for TCR Vbeta segments and 13 reverse primers for TCR Jbeta segments was used. A multiplex PCR assay on genomic DNA amplified the CDR3 region of rearranged TCR beta genes. The amplified TCR beta libraries were sequenced on the Illumina HiSeq System as 87-base-pair reads. The study's own analysis went as follows. A later analysis tallied some 79 million unique TCR beta chains across the 666 repertoires, and some 10 million of those chains were shared by two or more donors. Raw reads were error-corrected and collapsed into unique sequences by a nearest-neighbor algorithm in which closely related sequences were merged to remove PCR and sequencing errors. To assign V, D and J gene segments, CDR3 sequences were aligned to IMGT reference sequences. For a sequence to be retained, a match of at least six nucleotides was required to both a V gene segment and a J gene segment. Rearrangements were called productive when the CDR3 lacked stop codons and stayed in frame with V and J; all others were non-productive. Following IMGT convention, CDR3 was defined as the stretch from the second conserved V-encoded cysteine up to the conserved J-encoded phenylalanine. The earlier analysis of 500 to 650 of the donors excluded any sequence lacking an unambiguous match to a single V gene segment. An earlier analysis of just under 600 of the donors called V segments functional above 56.7% productive rearrangements and segregating when the between-donor standard deviation exceeded 5%. A statistical classification framework was developed to diagnose cytomegalovirus status using the catalog of TCR beta chain sequences. In a later analysis, TCR nucleotide sequences were compared against IMGT/GENE-DB human TR gene sequences so that V and J genes could be assigned. A later analysis assigned CDR3 sequences and most-parsimonious VDJ recombination scenarios with the TCRdist pipeline. In a later analysis, each TCR beta chain was defined by its CDR3 amino acid sequence together with its V-gene family, and reads without a unique V-gene family were excluded. As a way to deal with suspected cross-contamination and a sequencing artifact, a later analysis dropped 640 or so nucleotide sequences that were highly shared and had low generation probability. In a later analysis, a clonal expansion index was calculated for each public chain from normalized within-repertoire ranks of inferred template counts. In a later analysis, generation probabilities were computed with a VDJ recombination model fitted to out-of-frame rearrangements, and the resulting probabilities were checked against IGoR. Hypergeometric tests were used in a later analysis to score TCR-TCR, TCR-HLA and TCR-CMV co-occurrence, with a repertoire-size bias correction applied to the TCR pairs. False discovery rates were estimated in a later analysis by permuting HLA or CMV assignments 20 times. In a later analysis, co-occurring TCRs were grouped with DBSCAN, and TCRdist sequence similarity was added when clustering was performed within HLA-allele-positive subsets. For co-occurrence clustering, repertoires with fewer than 30,000 or more than 120,000 public chains were excluded, along with four or five repertoires with anomalous nucleotide sharing. TCRdb mirrors the immuneACCESS table, restricted to in-frame sequences. Some clones are absent from its copies; in checked studies, under half trace to an unresolved V gene, and the reason for the others is unknown. D and trimming come from the DNA, and the V and J calls and clone size come from that table. This sample gives about 160,000 clones in total; approximately 77% of them show up just once. The ten largest clones capture roughly 3.6% of the sample.

This entry belongs to a study of cytomegalovirus exposure and HLA in healthy donors (dated by TCRdb to 2017 to 2019). Looking at the study overall: According to an earlier analysis of a few hundred of the donors, 150 million to 200 million T cells yielded 90 million to 140 million unique TCR beta sequences and about 280 Gb of sequence data. A later analysis re-analyzed previously published TCR beta repertoires from roughly 630 donors and added high-resolution HLA genotyping to study TCR occurrence patterns. Both class I and class II loci were covered by HLA typing, at four-digit resolution. The study used immunosequencing to profile the T cell repertoires of several hundred subjects and linked those repertoires to cytomegalovirus serostatus. In a later genetic analysis, genome-wide SNP genotypes for about 55% of the roughly 670 donors were used, and that subset was treated as a discovery cohort. The study aimed to test whether signatures of past pathogen exposure could be identified by cataloging public T cell receptors. To predict cytomegalovirus infection status, the study brought together high-throughput TCR immunosequencing, statistical association of individual TCRs with disease status, and machine learning. An early release that covered about 600 HLA-typed donors contained approximately 320 gigabases of sequencing data and 85 million to 100 million unique TCR sequences. Of the roughly 400 genotyped donors, around 81% fell in the genetic ancestry cluster associated with self-reported Caucasian donors. Every discovery cohort repertoire had been produced on one sequencing platform. On average, roughly 250,000 unique TCR beta nucleotide sequences were sequenced per donor among several hundred genotyped donors of the cohort, with 15% to 20% of those sequences being non-productive. A handful of DR-DQ haplotypes were handled as single units for association and clustering because linkage in the cohort was strong. Typing coverage differed by locus: A, B, C, DRB1 and DQB1 were typed in roughly 620-640 donors, DQA1 in 500 to 550, DPA1 in nearly 610, and DPB1 in around 490. In the later analysis, no new phenotypic data were used to find candidate immune exposures; instead, reliance was placed on TCR beta sequences and their occurrence across donors. Alongside the repertoire data, information on donor age, sex, ethnicity and CMV serostatus was compiled. In an earlier analysis of roughly 600 of the donors, high-throughput TCR beta sequencing was used to judge whether each TCR beta V gene segment behaved as functional or pseudogenic. Besides the first cohort of roughly 640 subjects, a separate validation cohort made up of 120 different subjects was used.

Results the study describes overall, beyond this receptor: The only immune exposure information available for the cohort was CMV serostatus. Correlated functional status among segregating V segments might be attributable to linkage disequilibrium, but an unknown experimental factor could not be ruled out. In a later genetic analysis, a missense DCLRE1C variant was associated with V-gene and J-gene trimming of TCR beta chains, and the association was replicated in an independent cohort. Strong co-occurrence of HLA alleles, especially DR and DQ, made assigning TCR associations to individual alleles difficult. Most TCR sequences were observed very rarely across donors, whereas some public TCRs were present in many individuals. A further reported finding was that TCR beta sequences accurately predicted the HLA-A and HLA-B alleles for most subjects in the first cohort. Only TCR beta chains were sequenced in this cohort, and the absence of alpha or paired-chain data limited detectable features. A few of the identified cytomegalovirus-associated TCR beta chains were confirmed in vitro to be specific for cytomegalovirus antigens. According to a later genetic analysis, donors in an Asian-associated ancestry cluster had fewer N-insertions in productive TCRs than the approximately 690-donor mean. Because the 87-base-pair reads could not distinguish some IMGT-functional V segments, including TRBV6-2 and TRBV6-3, those segments were excluded. A later analysis reported that several top co-occurrence clusters appeared linked to parvovirus B19, influenza, CMV and Epstein-Barr virus. According to a later analysis, most CMV-associated TCR beta chains appeared to be HLA-restricted, and the HLA associations seemed to be driven largely by CMV exposure. A cluster of highly shared sequence variants was judged likely to be a technical artifact of the sequencing pipeline. In an earlier analysis of approximately 600 of the donors, most TCR beta V segments were observed in productive rearrangements about 90% or about 30% of the time, broadly matching IMGT annotations. The classifier was reported to diagnose cytomegalovirus status with high specificity and sensitivity in both the original cohort and the validation cohort. Roughly uniform sequencing depth across donors was assumed in presence/absence analyses, although this assumption may not hold. Because counts were too low, 15 to 20 rarely observed V segments, including chromosome 9 orphons, were excluded from the earlier analysis of roughly 580 of the donors. According to the authors, the approach could potentially be generalized to other disease states and immunological phenotypes. In a later analysis, HLA-associated TCR beta chains showed more clonal expansion and lower generation probabilities than non-associated chains that were equally common. The study listed 164 TCR beta chains as associated with cytomegalovirus. In a later analysis, TCR association rates were found to vary across HLA loci, with the most associated TCRs seen for DRB1 alleles and the fewest for HLA-C alleles. At a false discovery rate of 0.05, a later analysis linked around 15,000 TCR beta sequences to specific HLA alleles. Because HLA typing was unavailable for some donors at each locus, only the typed subset was used in association tests.

In total, 600 or so healthy bone marrow donors made up the cohort. All cohort members were sampled while nominally healthy, although unrecorded immune exposures were likely present. The donor tested CMV seropositive and was one of the 289 seropositive cohort members. A peripheral blood sample was collected from each donor, and TCR beta sequencing was performed on peripheral blood mononuclear cells. Genomic DNA was extracted from the blood cell samples with the Qiagen DNeasy Blood Extraction Kit. From cysteine to phenylalanine, the CDR3 is 12 amino acids long. Only CDR3 DNA is held: 36 bases, read in frame from base 1. CDR1 and CDR2, per the germline V gene (reference sequence), are MNHNY and SVGAGI. The junction shows trimming of 5 bases on V and 6 bases on J, plus 11 bases between the germline ends.

Here the chain combines TRBV6-6 and TRBJ2-7; TRBD1 is perhaps the D gene, given 5 matching bases. Sequenced material: PBMCs. The clonotype comes from a man aged 25-45 years in good health and CMV-seropositive. The DNA sequence reads TGTGCCAGCAGTCGCTTAGGGGCCGAGCAGTACTTC. Its protein product is CASSRLGAEQYF.